The 18 T cell receptor beta chains given below trace back to one sample, sequenced in a study of T cell responses to AZD1222 COVID-19 vaccine. Libraries were prepared by immunoSEQ multiplex PCR; TCRdb keeps only in-frame clonotypes and omits some of them. The sample has roughly 35,000 clones, around 86% seen once. Source: peripheral blood, taken 28 days after the second AZD1222 dose. All receptors derive from an adult who received the AZD1222 COVID-19 vaccine.

This clone is a singleton in its sample. The chain couples TRBV29-1 to TRBJ1-2; 7 nucleotides agree with TRBD1. V shed 7 bases and J 8 bases; nucleotides not matched to a gene: 13. The CDR3 contains 13 residues. Germline CDR1 SQVTM, CDR2 ANQGSEA. The CDR3 nucleotides are TGCAGCGGAGGCGAGGGAGGGGGCGTGGGCTACACCTTC. It is translated as CSGGEGGGVGYTF.

The chain links TRBV28 to TRBJ2-1; a possible D gene is TRBD2 (6 bases). Trimming removed 5 bases from V and 4 bases from J, with 12 bases in between. Germline V CDR1 and CDR2: MDHEN, SYDVKM. This CDR3 is built from 14 residues. Written as DNA, the CDR3 is TGTGCCAGCAGTCAACGGGAGCGTTACAATGAGCAGTTCTTC. This translates into CASSQRERYNEQFF.

The chain links TRBV7-3 to TRBJ2-1; the D gene is possibly TRBD2 (6 bases). CDR3 size: 15 residues. The germline CDR1 and CDR2 sequences are SGHTA and FQGTGA. V lost 5 bases and J 8 bases, leaving 19 bases between the germline ends. Written as DNA, the CDR3 is TGTGCCAGCAGCCCAGAAGGCGGGGTGGGGGATGAGCAGTTCTTC. This encodes CASSPEGGVGDEQFF.

The chain couples TRBV19 to TRBJ1-4, with a weak D call TRBD1 (6 bases). Trimming shortened V by 3 bases and J by 8 bases, and 7 bases separated the two germline ends. Germline V gene lookup returns CDR1 LNHDA and CDR2 SQIVND (reference sequence). The CDR3 length is 12 residues. This chain's CDR3 is CASSIDREKLFF. CDR3 DNA: TGTGCCAGTAGTATCGACAGGGAAAAACTGTTTTTT.

The V gene is TRBV6-5, the J gene TRBJ2-3; D tentatively fits TRBD1 or TRBD2 (6 bases each). The ends were cut back, 6 bases at V and 5 bases at J, with 18 bases in the middle. This CDR3 comprises 15 residues. From germline, CDR1 is MNHEY and CDR2 SVGAGI. CDR3 sequence reads: CASRVTGRSGDTQYF. The CDR3 DNA follows: TGTGCCAGCAGAGTAACAGGGAGGTCGGGAGATACGCAGTATTTT.

This chain joins TRBV7-2 and TRBJ2-3; no firm D call. The CDR3 has 11 amino acids. V was pared by 3 bases and J by 5 bases, with 3 bases between. Germline-derived CDR1 and CDR2 are SGHTA and FQGNSA. The CDR3 sequence: CASSFLDTQYF. In nucleotides, the CDR3 is TGTGCCAGCAGCTTTCTAGATACGCAGTATTTT.

The chain employs TRBV6-5 and TRBJ2-1; D might be TRBD1 (6 bases). Trimming stripped 8 bases from V and 3 bases from J, with 8 bases between. In germline, CDR1 is MNHEY, CDR2 SVGAGI. This CDR3 has 12 residues. CDR3 in amino acids: CASLDSYNEQFF. For the CDR3, the DNA is TGTGCCAGCTTGGACAGCTACAATGAGCAGTTCTTC.

This sequence joins TRBV5-1 and TRBJ2-7; D is possibly TRBD1 (6 bases). Germline assignment: CDR1 SGHRS and CDR2 YFSETQ. This CDR3 is built from 14 residues. Trimming cost V 3 bases and J 4 bases, with 14 bases left between them. The CDR3 region has the DNA TGCGCCAGCAGCTCCGTGAAGGGGGATTACGAGCAGTACTTC. Its protein product is CASSSVKGDYEQYF.

Here the CDR3 reads CSASRSGLDGYTF. CDR3 bases: TGCAGTGCTAGTCGGTCAGGGCTAGATGGCTACACCTTC. The chain recombines TRBV20-1 with TRBJ1-2; D may be TRBD1 (5 bases). Trimming shortened V by 3 bases and J by 6 bases, and 14 bases separated the two germline ends. The CDR3 contains 13 residues. CDR1 and CDR2 from the germline V gene are DFQATT and SNEGSKA (reference sequence).

J is TRBJ1-1 and V is TRBV11-3; unclear D gene. Trimming removed 0 bases at V and 5 bases at J, with 7 bases between. CDR3 length equals 13 residues. Per the germline V gene, CDR1 is SGHNT and CDR2 is YENEEA. The CDR3 DNA reads TGTGCCAGCAGCTTAGACGGGCGAACTGAAGCTTTCTTT. Translation: CASSLDGRTEAFF.

The rearrangement links TRBV7-2 to TRBJ1-1; tentatively, D is TRBD1 (5 bases). Germline CDR1 is SGHTA and CDR2 is FQGNSA. This CDR3 spans 14 amino acids. With 8 bases removed from V and 5 bases from J, the gap between germline ends came to 18 bases. This CDR3 reads CASARGGGKTEAFF. In nucleotides, the CDR3 is TGTGCCAGCGCCCGCGGGGGGGGTAAGACTGAAGCTTTCTTT.

The CDR3 nucleotides are TGTGCCAGCAGCCAAGACCCCGGGGGCGCCTCCTACGAGCAGTACTTC. Amino acid sequence: CASSQDPGGASYEQYF. This chain joins TRBV3-1 (or the pseudogene TRBV3-2) and TRBJ2-7; D tentatively fits TRBD1 or TRBD2 (6 bases each). This CDR3 has 16 residues. V was clipped by 0 bases and J by 0 bases, with 12 bases between them. CDR1 is LGHDT and CDR2 is YNNKEL in the germline V gene (reference sequence).

This chain links TRBV6-1 with TRBJ2-3; D is perhaps TRBD1 or TRBD2 (6 bases each). Trimming left V 2 bases short and J 2 bases short, with 17 bases between. This CDR3 contains 17 residues. Germline lookup yields CDR1 MNHNS and CDR2 SASEGT. CDR3 region: CASSEKGGSEITDTQYF. The CDR3 coding sequence is TGTGCCAGCAGTGAAAAGGGGGGATCCGAAATCACAGATACGCAGTATTTT.

The table lists this clone with a few counts. V gene TRBV2 combines with J gene TRBJ1-2; no firm D call. Germline lookup yields CDR1 SNHLY and CDR2 FYNNEI. The CDR3 loop spans 12 amino acids. V lost 3 bases to trimming and J lost 4 bases, with 6 bases between them. CDR3 protein: CASSEQFYGYTF. The CDR3 nucleotides read TGTGCCAGCAGTGAGCAATTCTATGGCTACACCTTC.

This chain links TRBV30 with TRBJ2-7; D unresolved. The CDR3 has 13 residues. V was shortened by 1 base and J by 7 bases, with 14 bases between the two germline ends. From germline, CDR1 is GTSNPN and CDR2 SVGIG (reference sequence). CDR3 sequence: CAWSERVLREQYF. In DNA, the CDR3 is TGTGCCTGGAGTGAACGGGTCTTGCGGGAGCAGTACTTC.

This chain connects TRBV5-8 to TRBJ2-2; 8 bases are shared with TRBD2. Germline V lookup: CDR1 SGHTS, CDR2 YDEGEE. V trimming: 1 base; J trimming: 3 bases; junction bases outside the gene matches: 8. This CDR3 is built from 17 residues. CDR3 loop: CASSLPAGARDTGELFF. Written as DNA, the CDR3 is TGTGCCAGCAGCTTGCCAGCGGGGGCGCGGGACACCGGGGAGCTGTTTTTT. Looking up the rest from reference TRBV5-8 and TRBJ2-2 gives the full variable domain: EAGVTQSPTHLIKTRGQQATLRCSPISGHTSVYWYQQALGLGLQFLLWYDEGEERNRGNFPPRFSGRQFPNYSSELNVNALELEDSALYLCASSLPAGARDTGELFFGEGSRLTVL.

The chain couples TRBV6-4 to TRBJ1-2, with D uncertain. The V and J ends lost 0 bases and 2 bases respectively, with 13 bases between them. CDR1 is MRHNA, CDR2 SNTAGT, per germline. There are 16 residues in the CDR3. Here the CDR3 DNA reads TGTGCCAGCAGTGACTCGGAGAGCGGAGCCAACTATGGCTACACCTTC. The encoded protein is CASSDSESGANYGYTF.

The chain has TRBV19 and TRBJ1-1; maybe TRBD1 (5 bases). The CDR3 totals 15 residues. Germline CDR1 reads LNHDA; CDR2 reads SQIVND (reference sequence). With 6 bases removed from V and 1 base from J, the gap between germline ends came to 15 bases. CDR3 loop: CASSWTREENTEAFF. In DNA, the CDR3 is TGTGCCAGTAGCTGGACCAGGGAGGAGAACACTGAAGCTTTCTTT.